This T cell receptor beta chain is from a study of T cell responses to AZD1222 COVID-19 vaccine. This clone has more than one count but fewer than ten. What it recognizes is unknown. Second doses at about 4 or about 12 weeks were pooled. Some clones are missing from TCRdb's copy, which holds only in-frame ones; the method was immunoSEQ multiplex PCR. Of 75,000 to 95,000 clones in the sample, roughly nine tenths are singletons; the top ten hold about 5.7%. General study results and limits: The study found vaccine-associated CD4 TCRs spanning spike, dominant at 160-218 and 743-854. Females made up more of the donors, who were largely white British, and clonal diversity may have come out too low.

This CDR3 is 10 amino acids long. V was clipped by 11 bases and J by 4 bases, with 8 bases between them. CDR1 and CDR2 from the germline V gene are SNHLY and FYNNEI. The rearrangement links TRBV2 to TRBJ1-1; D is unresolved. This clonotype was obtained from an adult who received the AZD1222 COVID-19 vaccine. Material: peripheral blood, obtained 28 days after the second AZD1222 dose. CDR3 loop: CAASTTEAFF. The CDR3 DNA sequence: TGTGCCGCAAGTACCACTGAAGCTTTCTTT.